This TCR beta chain was sequenced in a study of blood T cell repertoires in COVID-19. With 2 bases removed from V and 5 bases from J, the gap between germline ends came to 10 bases. The CDR3 has 15 residues. Per the germline V gene, CDR1 is MNHEY and CDR2 is SVGAGI. Sequenced by immunoSEQ multiplex PCR; TCRdb stores in-frame clones only, minus some. Of about 150,000 clones listed, approximately 90% were seen once; the top ten hold roughly 13%. The chain employs TRBV6-5 and TRBJ1-6; tentative D call: TRBD1 (6 bases). Sequenced: peripheral blood. The sequence derives from a man aged 18 to 30 with COVID-19, enrolled during active disease. This CDR3 is CASSYRTADNSPLHF. The CDR3 bases are TGTGCCAGCAGTTACCGGACAGCCGATAATTCACCCCTCCACTTT.